This TCR beta chain was documented in a study of CD8 T cells in ankylosing spondylitis. Study-wide results and limits: Blood from ankylosing spondylitis patients appeared to carry a characteristic roughly eight-variant TCR beta motif. Within peripheral blood, clones linked to disease were CD8+ and relatively rare. Disease-linked clones were reportedly significantly enriched in matched ankylosing spondylitis synovial fluid.

The germline CDR1 and CDR2 sequences are SGHKS and YYEKEE (reference sequence). The CDR3 runs to 15 residues. V gave up 4 bases and J gave up 4 bases; unmatched junction bases: 7. Points on this clonotype: Its target is unknown.

TCRdb fed the 5' RACE reads into MiXCR, producing one record per CDR3 protein. The top ten hold around 0.92% of the sample, which has about 440,000 distinct CDR3 sequences, 17% seen once. Sequencing was done on a sample of blood, either unsorted or a sorted T cell fraction (not recorded which). The sequence was obtained from a male donor with ankylosing spondylitis. The rearrangement links TRBV5-5 to TRBJ2-2, with 7 bases aligning to TRBD1. CDR3 residues: CASSTRDSPTGELFF. The CDR3 DNA reads as TGTGCCAGCAGCACGAGGGACAGCCCCACCGGGGAGCTGTTTTTT.